The 19 T cell receptor delta chains below come from one sample, sequenced in a study of gamma-delta T cells after stem cell transplantation listed by TCRdb under 2016. Libraries were made using RT-PCR. Instrument on record: Illumina MiSeq. TCRdb called clones afresh from the public reads with CATT; identical DNA rows were later merged. Across this sample there are about 2,100 delta-chain clones, with approximately 29% seen only once. Of the sample, 37% falls within the top ten clones. The sample comprised gamma-delta T cells. These receptor sequences come from a human donor. It is not recorded whose cells these are; they may come from a transplant donor.

This clone came up a few times. The chain links TRDV2 to TRDJ1; D possibly corresponds to TRDD2 (9 bases). V shed 4 bases and J shed 0 bases, with 29 bases lying between them. CDR1 is GEAIGNYY, CDR2 EKD, per germline. The CDR3 covers 20 residues. The CDR3, as DNA: TGTGCCTGTGATGCCCTTCCTACAAGGGCTGGGGGACCTAACACCGATAAACTCATCTTT. Translating it yields CACDALPTRAGGPNTDKLIF.

In its sample, this clone is medium-sized. The chain combines TRDV2 with TRDJ1, with 11 bases lining up with TRDD3. J was trimmed by 4 bases and V by 1 base; bases with no gene match: 16. The CDR3 contains 19 residues. Germline V gene data show CDR1 as GEAIGNYY and CDR2 as EKD. This CDR3 is CACDTVVLGDRKGIDKLIF. DNA for the CDR3: TGTGCCTGTGACACTGTTGTACTGGGGGATAGAAAAGGCATCGATAAACTCATCTTT.

This clone has only a few counts. One base away lies a much larger clone, so this may be a sequencing read error. The chain couples TRDV2 to TRDJ3, with TRDD3 identical over 13 bases. The CDR3 spans 20 residues. Looked up from germline, CDR1 is GEAIGNYY and CDR2 is EKD. CDR3 coding DNA: TGTGCCCGTGACCTGGTACTGGGGGATACGCGGTCCTGGGACACCCGACAGATGTTTTTC. It encodes CARDLVLGDTRSWDTRQMFF.

The chain recombines TRDV2 with TRDJ1; TRDD3 aligns across 12 bases. From germline, CDR1 is GEAIGNYY and CDR2 EKD. Trimming at V came to 3 bases and at J to 4 bases, leaving 14 bases not matched to a gene. This CDR3 is built from 18 residues. The CDR3 nucleotides read TGTGCCTGTGACCCTCTTCGTACTGGGGGATACTTTTACGATAAACTCATCTTT. Translating gives CACDPLRTGGYFYDKLIF.

A word on this clone: A read error is likely here: a far larger clone is one base away. The J gene is TRDJ1, the V gene TRDV2; D remains ambiguous. Trimming pared 0 bases from V and 5 bases from J, leaving 12 bases between. CDR3 length equals 14 residues. In germline, CDR1 is GEAIGNYY, CDR2 EKD. The CDR3 DNA reads TGTGCCTGTGACACCGTAGAACGCGGGGATAAACTCATCTTT. This gives the protein CACDTVERGDKLIF.

This clone qualifies as medium-sized. The chain links TRDV2 to TRDJ1, with 8 bases matching TRDD3. The CDR3 length is 18 residues. Trimming took 4 bases from V and 1 from J; bases not matched to a gene: 16. Germline V gives CDR1 GEAIGNYY, CDR2 EKD. The CDR3 is CACEPIYTGGSPTDKLIF. CDR3 nucleotide sequence: TGTGCCTGTGAGCCTATATATACTGGGGGCTCGCCCACCGATAAACTCATCTTT.

This clone is judged medium-sized (0.01 to 0.1%). The gene calls are TRDV2 and TRDJ1, with 10 bases that match TRDD3. Per germline, CDR1 GEAIGNYY and CDR2 EKD. The CDR3 is made up of 18 amino acids. V lost 1 base to trimming and J lost 2 bases; unmatched junction nucleotides: 12. The CDR3 spells CACDTLTTGGSDTDKLIF. CDR3 bases: TGTGCCTGTGACACACTGACTACTGGGGGATCCGATACCGATAAACTCATCTTT.

The chain has TRDV2 and TRDJ1, with 9 bases lining up with TRDD3. Germline CDR1 is GEAIGNYY and CDR2 is EKD. This CDR3 has 18 residues. With 3 bases clipped from V and 0 bases from J, the junction kept 13 bases outside the gene matches. Written as DNA, the CDR3 is TGTGCCTGTGACTCCCTCCATACTGGGGGAAAAGACACCGATAAACTCATCTTT. Translated: CACDSLHTGGKDTDKLIF.

The table lists this clone with a few counts. This sequence joins TRDV2 and TRDJ1; 10 bases agree with TRDD3. V shed 0 bases and J 0 bases; nucleotides not matched to a gene: 6. The CDR3 extends over 17 amino acids. The germline V gene has CDR1 GEAIGNYY and CDR2 EKD. The CDR3 spells CACDTWGIQGHTDKLIF. The CDR3 region has the DNA TGTGCCTGTGACACCTGGGGGATACAGGGGCACACCGATAAACTCATCTTT.

This clone occurred a few times. The chain combines TRDV1 with TRDJ1; 8 bases fit TRDD3. This CDR3 comprises 17 residues. Germline V gives CDR1 TSWWSYY, CDR2 QGS. The junction had 11 bases not matched to a gene; V was cut back by 3 bases and J by 2 bases. This CDR3 is CALGDRLRDTRTDKLIF. CDR3 DNA sequence: TGTGCTCTTGGGGACCGTCTACGGGATACGCGGACCGATAAACTCATCTTT.

The chain joins TRDV1 to TRDJ1, with 8 bases lining up with TRDD3. The CDR3 covers 16 residues. Germline V gene data show CDR1 as TSWWSYY and CDR2 as QGS. V was pared by 0 bases and J by 0 bases, with 3 bases of the junction left unmatched. CDR3 coding DNA: TGTGCTCTTGGGGAACTTGTACTGGGGGACACCGATAAACTCATCTTT. Protein sequence: CALGELVLGDTDKLIF.

Judged by abundance, this clone is hyperexpanded. At the DNA level, this CDR3 is encoded by other sequences in the same sample as well. This sequence joins TRDV2 and TRDJ1; D gene unclear. The germline V gene encodes CDR1 GEAIGNYY and CDR2 EKD. Trimming shortened V by 0 bases and J by 5 bases, and 12 bases separated the two germline ends. The CDR3 sequence is 14 residues long. The CDR3 sequence: CACDTVEHGDKLIF. CDR3 coding DNA: TGTGCCTGTGACACCGTAGAACACGGGGATAAACTCATCTTT.

This chain connects TRDV1 to TRDJ1, with D unclear. The CDR3 is 15 residues long. CDR1 is TSWWSYY and CDR2 is QGS in the germline V gene. V lost 0 bases and J lost 3, with 11 bases in between. Here the CDR3 reads CALGELGGRADKLIF. CDR3 DNA: TGTGCTCTTGGGGAACTAGGTGGTAGGGCCGATAAACTCATCTTT.

This clone was counted a few times. This DNA's translation differs at residue 10 from TCRdb's protein, which comes from a much larger clone; a read error is likely, and the protein shown is translated from the DNA. The rearrangement uses TRDV2 and TRDJ1; 9 nucleotides agree with TRDD3. This CDR3 has 15 amino acids. V shed 2 bases, J shed 3 bases, and the junction held 6 bases outside the gene matches. Germline CDR1 GEAIGNYY, CDR2 EKD. The chain's CDR3 is CACDKLGDRADKLIF. CDR3 nucleotide sequence: TGTGCCTGTGACAAACTGGGGGACCGCGCCGATAAACTCATCTTT.

This chain links TRDV2 with TRDJ1; D possibly corresponds to TRDD3 (5 bases). Trimming pared 0 bases from V and 0 bases from J, leaving 22 bases between. The germline V gene has CDR1 GEAIGNYY and CDR2 EKD. The CDR3 loop spans 19 amino acids. The DNA for the CDR3 is TGTGCCTGTGACACCGTGGGAGGGGGGGCCCGTAAGTACACCGATAAACTCATCTTT. Translating gives CACDTVGGGARKYTDKLIF.

A note on this clone: The likely explanation is a read error, given a far larger clone one base away. The rearrangement uses TRDV2 and TRDJ3; 13 nucleotides line up with TRDD3. CDR1 is GEAIGNYY, CDR2 EKD, per germline. The CDR3 has 24 residues. J was trimmed by 0 bases and V by 3 bases; bases with no gene match: 19. The CDR3 is CACDEVASPTGGYEGSWDTRQMFF. The CDR3 DNA reads TGTGCCTGTGACGAAGTAGCTTCTCCCACTGGGGGATACGAGGGCTCCTGGGACACCCGACAGATGTTTTTC.

This clone is large in the sample. The CDR3 region is CACDLLGAILHDKLIF. The CDR3 nucleotides read TGTGCCTGTGACCTACTGGGGGCTATCCTACACGATAAACTCATCTTT. The chain carries TRDV2 and TRDJ1; TRDD3 matches at 8 bases. CDR1 is GEAIGNYY and CDR2 is EKD in the germline V gene. J gave up 4 bases and V 3 bases, and 12 bases lay outside the gene matches. The CDR3 has 16 residues.

The chain joins TRDV2 to TRDJ1, with 11 bases matching TRDD3. Germline trimming cut 3 bases from V and 3 bases from J; bases unmatched to any gene: 14. The CDR3 runs 18 residues. Germline-derived CDR1 and CDR2 are GEAIGNYY and EKD. The CDR3 spells CACDPVLGDNRVADKLIF. Written as DNA, the CDR3 is TGTGCCTGTGACCCCGTACTGGGGGATAATCGAGTGGCCGATAAACTCATCTTT.

As concerns this clone: One base away lies a much larger clone, so this may be a sequencing read error. J is TRDJ3 and V is TRDV2, with 11 bases matching TRDD3. Germline V CDR1 and CDR2: GEAIGNYY, EKD. The trim removed 0 bases at V and 5 bases at J, leaving 20 bases unmatched. The CDR3 is made up of 23 amino acids. The CDR3 coding sequence is TGTGCCTGTGACACCGTGGTGGGGGATACGCAGTATAACCCGCCCCGGGACACCCGACAGATGTTTTTC. It specifies CACDTVVGDTQYNPPRDTRQMFF.